This is a list of T cell receptor beta chains from one sample in a study of T cell responses to AZD1222 COVID-19 vaccine. The protocol was immunoSEQ multiplex PCR, while the TCRdb copy is restricted to in-frame clones and leaves out a portion. The table records more than 95,000 clones, approximately 89% of them present only once. Material: peripheral blood, obtained on day 0 of AZD1222 vaccination. Source of these receptors: an adult in good health. Both conserved end residues are part of each CDR3. Each record gives: J gene, V gene, clone size, D gene, CDR3 DNA, CDR3 protein. D genes are given only for firm matches. Clone size is stated in some rows and not others, as once, few, many or a class when expanded.

J gene: TRBJ2-2; V gene: TRBV28; clone size: -; D gene: TRBD2; CDR3 DNA: TGTGCCAGCAGTTTTTTTAGCGGGAGGAAGGCGGCCGGGCTGTTTTTT; CDR3 protein: CASSFFSGRKAAGLFF
J gene: TRBJ1-5; V gene: TRBV15; clone size: -; D gene: -; CDR3 DNA: TGTGCCACCAGCGGAAGAAAGGCGGCATATCAGCCCCAGCATTTT; CDR3 protein: CATSGRKAAYQPQHF
J gene: TRBJ2-3; V gene: TRBV30; clone size: -; D gene: TRBD1; CDR3 DNA: TGTGCCTGGGTGGGGACAGGGGGAGCACAGGGTACGCAGTATTTT; CDR3 protein: CAWVGTGGAQGTQYF
J gene: TRBJ2-3; V gene: TRBV5-1; clone size: -; D gene: -; CDR3 DNA: TGCGCCAGCAGTTACGGGAAAAGCACAGATACGCAGTATTTT; CDR3 protein: CASSYGKSTDTQYF
J gene: TRBJ2-3; V gene: TRBV5-1; clone size: -; D gene: -; CDR3 DNA: TGCGCCAGCAGCTTGGCGGGTCCTAATACGCAGTATTTT; CDR3 protein: CASSLAGPNTQYF
J gene: TRBJ1-1; V gene: TRBV11-3; clone size: -; D gene: -; CDR3 DNA: TGTGCCAGCAGCTTCTTGGGGGGCCGGGCCACTGAAGCTTTCTTT; CDR3 protein: CASSFLGGRATEAFF
J gene: TRBJ2-3; V gene: TRBV5-1; clone size: -; D gene: -; CDR3 DNA: TGCGCCAGCAGCTTGGGAGACAGCACAGATACGCAGTATTTT; CDR3 protein: CASSLGDSTDTQYF
J gene: TRBJ2-1; V gene: TRBV30; clone size: -; D gene: -; CDR3 DNA: TGTGCCTGGACACCCCCGGGGGACAATGAGCAGTTCTTC; CDR3 protein: CAWTPPGDNEQFF
J gene: TRBJ1-1; V gene: TRBV11-2; clone size: -; D gene: -; CDR3 DNA: TGTGCCAGCAGCGCCGACAGCTTTTTCGCTGAAGCTTTCTTT; CDR3 protein: CASSADSFFAEAFF
J gene: TRBJ1-2; V gene: TRBV29-1; clone size: once; D gene: -; CDR3 DNA: TGCAGCGTTGTAGCAGTAAGGGAAGGTGGCTACACCTTC; CDR3 protein: CSVVAVREGGYTF
J gene: TRBJ1-6; V gene: TRBV18; clone size: -; D gene: -; CDR3 DNA: TGTGCCAGCTCACCACAGGGATTGAATTCACCCCTCCACTTT; CDR3 protein: CASSPQGLNSPLHF
J gene: TRBJ1-2; V gene: TRBV4-3; clone size: few; D gene: -; CDR3 DNA: TGCGCCAGCAGCCAAGACTGGACATCTAACTATGGCTACACCTTC; CDR3 protein: CASSQDWTSNYGYTF
J gene: TRBJ2-3; V gene: TRBV10-3; clone size: -; D gene: TRBD2; CDR3 DNA: TGTGCCACCCGAAGGCGGGAGGGCCTGGATACGCAGTATTTT; CDR3 protein: CATRRREGLDTQYF
J gene: TRBJ1-5; V gene: TRBV18; clone size: -; D gene: -; CDR3 DNA: TGTGCCAGCTCATCCGACAGCAATCAGCCCCAGCATTTT; CDR3 protein: CASSSDSNQPQHF
J gene: TRBJ2-1; V gene: TRBV15; clone size: -; D gene: TRBD1; CDR3 DNA: TGTGCCACCAGCAGGGGACAGAGCTCCTACAATGAGCAGTTCTTC; CDR3 protein: CATSRGQSSYNEQFF
J gene: TRBJ1-3; V gene: TRBV11-3; clone size: few; D gene: -; CDR3 DNA: TGTGCCAGCAGCCCGAGGGGAGTCCGCTCTGGAAACACCATATATTTT; CDR3 protein: CASSPRGVRSGNTIYF
J gene: TRBJ1-5; V gene: TRBV23-1; clone size: -; D gene: -; CDR3 DNA: TGCGCCAGCAGCCCCGGGGGTGCGGATAGCAATCAGCCCCAGCATTTT; CDR3 protein: CASSPGGADSNQPQHF
J gene: TRBJ2-6; V gene: TRBV27; clone size: -; D gene: TRBD1; CDR3 DNA: TGTGCCAGCAGTTCAAGGGGGTTACCAAAACAGGGGTTGTTAGGTGGGGCCAACGTCCTGACTTTC; CDR3 protein: CASSSRGLPKQGLLGGANVLTF
J gene: TRBJ1-6; V gene: TRBV7-6; clone size: -; D gene: -; CDR3 DNA: TGTGCCAGCAGCTTAGGATCTGGGAACCGTTCACCCCTCCACTTT; CDR3 protein: CASSLGSGNRSPLHF
J gene: TRBJ1-5; V gene: TRBV4-2; clone size: -; D gene: -; CDR3 DNA: TGTGCCAGCAGCCAGCAGAGGGAGTACAATCAGCCCCAGCATTTT; CDR3 protein: CASSQQREYNQPQHF
J gene: TRBJ1-6; V gene: TRBV7-2; clone size: few; D gene: -; CDR3 DNA: TGTGCCAGCAGCTTAGCAATTGGGTCACCCCTCCACTTT; CDR3 protein: CASSLAIGSPLHF
J gene: TRBJ1-1; V gene: TRBV14; clone size: -; D gene: -; CDR3 DNA: TGTGCCAGCAGTTCGACAAGGGCCACTGAAGCTTTCTTT; CDR3 protein: CASSSTRATEAFF
J gene: TRBJ1-5; V gene: TRBV19; clone size: -; D gene: TRBD1; CDR3 DNA: TGTGCCAGTAGTATGGCAGGGGGTGGTCAGCCCCAGCATTTT; CDR3 protein: CASSMAGGGQPQHF
J gene: TRBJ1-5; V gene: TRBV19; clone size: -; D gene: -; CDR3 DNA: TGTGCCAGTAGTATAGAACCGGGGCCGTCGGCACGGCCCCAGCATTTT; CDR3 protein: CASSIEPGPSARPQHF
J gene: TRBJ1-6; V gene: TRBV7-9; clone size: -; D gene: TRBD1; CDR3 DNA: TGTGCCAGCAGCCATGGACAGGGGTTGAATTCACCCCTCCACTTT; CDR3 protein: CASSHGQGLNSPLHF
J gene: TRBJ2-1; V gene: TRBV10-3; clone size: -; D gene: -; CDR3 DNA: TGTGCCATCAGAGGGAAGGGGCGCTCCTACAATGAGCAGTTCTTC; CDR3 protein: CAIRGKGRSYNEQFF
J gene: TRBJ2-7; V gene: TRBV18; clone size: -; D gene: TRBD1; CDR3 DNA: TGTGCCAGCTCACCAACGGGGAGGACAGGGAACTACGAGCAGTACTTC; CDR3 protein: CASSPTGRTGNYEQYF
J gene: TRBJ1-1; V gene: TRBV6-6; clone size: -; D gene: -; CDR3 DNA: TGTGCCAGCAGTTACTCGGGGGGCGGAGCTTTCTTT; CDR3 protein: CASSYSGGGAFF
J gene: TRBJ2-1; V gene: TRBV9; clone size: -; D gene: TRBD2; CDR3 DNA: TGTGCCAGCAGCGCCCTCGCGGGCGGGAGAACGGATGAGCAGTTCTTC; CDR3 protein: CASSALAGGRTDEQFF
J gene: TRBJ2-1; V gene: TRBV7-2; clone size: -; D gene: TRBD1; CDR3 DNA: TGTGCCAGCAGCTCCTGGACAGGGGGCTCCTACAATGAGCAGTTCTTC; CDR3 protein: CASSSWTGGSYNEQFF
J gene: TRBJ2-5; V gene: TRBV6-5; clone size: -; D gene: -; CDR3 DNA: TGTGCCAGCAGTTACGATGGGGGGGAGACCCAGTACTTC; CDR3 protein: CASSYDGGETQYF
J gene: TRBJ2-7; V gene: TRBV11-2; clone size: -; D gene: -; CDR3 DNA: TGTGCCAGCAGCTTCGGTCGCGGGGACTACGAGCAGTACTTC; CDR3 protein: CASSFGRGDYEQYF
J gene: TRBJ1-6; V gene: TRBV5-1; clone size: -; D gene: -; CDR3 DNA: TGCGCCAGCAGCTTAGAAGATAATTCACCCCTCCACTTT; CDR3 protein: CASSLEDNSPLHF